Listed here are 27 T cell receptor beta chains from one sample, sequenced in a study of technical replicates of blood from a handful of donors. Sequencing was performed with immunoSEQ multiplex PCR; in TCRdb, only in-frame clones are kept and a portion is missing. The sample lists approximately 85,000 clones, 90% to 95% seen once, with less than 0.3% in the top ten. Sequenced: T cells isolated from PBMCs. The receptor set was obtained from a human donor in good health.

This clone was seen a single time. The rearrangement joins TRBV27 to TRBJ2-3, with unresolved D. Germline V gene data show CDR1 as MNHEY and CDR2 as SMNVEV (reference sequence). The V end lost 4 bases, the J end lost 5 bases, and 4 bases lay between the germline ends. The CDR3 runs 11 residues. Here the CDR3 DNA reads TGTGCCAGCAGTTCAGGAGATACGCAGTATTTT. This gives the protein CASSSGDTQYF.

V usage is TRBV5-4 and J usage is TRBJ2-1; TRBD1 matches 10 bases. With 9 bases clipped from V and 2 bases from J, the junction kept 20 bases outside the gene matches. The CDR3 runs 19 residues. Germline loops: CDR1 SGHNT, CDR2 YYREEE (reference sequence). The chain's CDR3 is CATQKPGQGSTGTYNEQFF. The CDR3 DNA follows: TGTGCCACACAAAAACCGGGACAGGGGTCTACAGGTACCTACAATGAGCAGTTCTTC.

The rearrangement links TRBV5-4 to TRBJ1-4; no clear D. V was pared by 0 bases and J by 5 bases, with 5 bases between. Germline V lookup: CDR1 SGHNT, CDR2 YYREEE (reference sequence). The CDR3 contains 13 residues. The CDR3 sequence is CASSLAVNEKLFF. The CDR3 nucleotides read TGTGCCAGCAGCTTGGCCGTCAATGAAAAACTGTTTTTT. Together with reference TRBV5-4 and TRBJ1-4, the CDR3 gives the full variable domain: ETGVTQSPTHLIKTRGQQVTLRCSSQSGHNTVSWYQQALGQGPQFIFQYYREEENGRGNFPPRFSGLQFPNYSSELNVNALELDDSALYLCASSLAVNEKLFFGSGTQLSVL.

The chain uses TRBV6-5 and TRBJ1-2, with a tentative D call TRBD1 (5 bases). V lost 0 bases, J lost 6 bases, and 14 bases lay in between. Germline lookup yields CDR1 MNHEY and CDR2 SVGAGI. The length of the CDR3 is 15 residues. The CDR3 spells CASSYSQEPINGYTF. Here the CDR3 DNA reads TGTGCCAGCAGTTACTCACAGGAACCTATAAATGGCTACACCTTC.

This chain joins TRBV11-2 and TRBJ1-2; 8 nucleotides align to TRBD1. J was trimmed by 5 bases and V by 2 bases; bases with no gene match: 10. The length of the CDR3 is 16 residues. Per germline, CDR1 SGHAT and CDR2 FQNNGV. The CDR3 DNA sequence: TGTGCCAGCAGCTTACAGACAGGGGCCCACCCTTATGGCTACACCTTC. Translated: CASSLQTGAHPYGYTF.

The CDR3 coding sequence is TGTGCCAGCAGCTTAGAATACAGGGTAAGCTCCTACGAGCAGTACTTC. Translation: CASSLEYRVSSYEQYF. This sequence joins TRBV11-3 and TRBJ2-7; TRBD1 is a possible D gene (6 bases). CDR3 length: 16 residues. Trimming removed 0 bases from V and 0 bases from J, with 12 bases in between. CDR1 and CDR2 (germline): SGHNT, YENEEA.

V gene TRBV2 combines with J gene TRBJ2-2; TRBD2 matches 10 bases. The V gene end was trimmed by 4 bases and the J gene end by 5 bases; junction bases not matched to a gene: 7. This CDR3 region has 16 residues. The germline V gene has CDR1 SNHLY and CDR2 FYNNEI. CDR3: CASSAPSGRGTGELFF. DNA of the CDR3: TGTGCCAGCAGTGCCCCGAGCGGGAGGGGGACCGGGGAGCTGTTTTTT.

This rearrangement joins TRBV28 to TRBJ1-5; tentative D call: TRBD1 (6 bases). V was pared by 8 bases and J by 3 bases, with 14 bases between. Germline values: CDR1 MDHEN, CDR2 SYDVKM. The CDR3 is made up of 14 amino acids. The CDR3 nucleotides are TGTGCCAGCGGCGAAGGACAGAACAATCAGCCCCAGCATTTT. It is translated as CASGEGQNNQPQHF.

The chain links TRBV11-3 to TRBJ2-7, with D unresolved. Germline V gene sequence: CDR1 SGHNT, CDR2 YENEEA. The CDR3 has 12 residues. The V end was cut by 3 bases, the J end by 3 bases, with 6 bases between. The chain's CDR3 is CASSFSLYEQYF. The CDR3 bases are TGTGCCAGCAGCTTTTCTCTCTACGAGCAGTACTTC. Drawing the rest from reference TRBV11-3 and TRBJ2-7, the complete variable domain is EAGVVQSPRYKIIEKKQPVAFWCNPISGHNTLYWYLQNLGQGPELLIRYENEEAVDDSQLPKDRFSAERLKGVDSTLKIQPAELGDSAVYLCASSFSLYEQYFGPGTRLTVT.

On this clone itself: One junction end disagrees with the germline gene, perhaps due to a read error. Other DNA sequences from this sample encode an identical CDR3 as well. V and J are TRBV6-5 and TRBJ2-7, with TRBD1 identical over 12 bases. Germline values: CDR1 MNHEY, CDR2 SVGAGI. This CDR3 has 14 residues. The CDR3 nucleotides read TGTGCCAGCAGTTACGGGACAGGGGGCCACGAGCAGTATTTC. It yields the protein CASSYGTGGHEQYF.

The V and J genes are TRBV7-6 and TRBJ2-1; 14 nucleotides agree with TRBD2. Per germline, CDR1 SGHVS and CDR2 FNYEAQ. Losses at the gene ends were 1 base for V and 6 bases for J; bases not matched to a gene: 5. CDR3 length equals 17 residues. CDR3 amino acids: CASSLGGGLAGGNEQFF. The CDR3, as DNA: TGTGCCAGCAGCTTAGGCGGCGGACTAGCGGGGGGCAATGAGCAGTTCTTC.

This chain uses TRBV28 with TRBJ1-1; possible D gene TRBD1, 5 bases. Germline V gene data show CDR1 as MDHEN and CDR2 as SYDVKM. This CDR3 contains 15 residues. V shed 2 bases and J shed 4 bases, with 14 bases lying between them. The CDR3 DNA follows: TGTGCCAGCAGTTTACTCGTCAGGGTCAGCACTGAAGCTTTCTTT. Translating it yields CASSLLVRVSTEAFF.

The chain is built from TRBV4-1 and TRBJ2-2, with a weak D call TRBD2 (6 bases). This CDR3 has 17 residues. V lost 1 base, J lost 2 bases, and 14 bases lay in between. Germline V gene sequence: CDR1 MGHRA, CDR2 YSYEKL. The chain's CDR3 is CASSQGAGTPNTGELFF. The CDR3 coding sequence is TGCGCCAGCAGCCAAGGGGCCGGGACTCCCAACACCGGGGAGCTGTTTTTT.

The V and J genes are TRBV29-1 and TRBJ1-5, with D unresolved. CDR3 size: 13 residues. Per the germline V gene, CDR1 is SQVTM and CDR2 is ANQGSEA. V was trimmed by 4 bases and J by 1 base, leaving 8 bases between them. The CDR3: CSVGERSNQPQHF. In DNA, the CDR3 is TGCAGCGTTGGGGAGAGGAGCAATCAGCCCCAGCATTTT.

The chain joins TRBV7-8 to TRBJ1-5; D gene unclear. The V gene's germline CDR1 is SGHVS and CDR2 FQNEAQ. Between the trimmed V and J ends, which lost 7 bases and 3 bases, there was a span of 13 bases. The CDR3 has 14 residues. The CDR3 is CASTPGGNNQPQHF. DNA of the CDR3: TGTGCCAGCACCCCCGGAGGGAACAATCAGCCCCAGCATTTT. Based on the CDR3 plus reference TRBV7-8 and TRBJ1-5, the full variable domain is GAGVSQSPRYKVAKRGQDVALRCDPISGHVSLFWYQQALGQGPEFLTYFQNEAQLDKSGLPSDRFFAERPEGSVSTLKIQRTQQEDSAVYLCASTPGGNNQPQHFGDGTRLSIL.

This chain links TRBV6-1 with TRBJ1-6; D is perhaps TRBD1 (6 bases). The length of the CDR3 is 14 residues. Trimming took off 2 bases at V and 7 bases at J, with 9 bases between the two ends. Germline V gene sequence: CDR1 MNHNS, CDR2 SASEGT. The CDR3 spells CASSEKGDNSPLHF. In DNA form, the CDR3 reads TGTGCCAGCAGTGAAAAGGGGGACAATTCACCCCTCCACTTT.

This clone appeared once. J is TRBJ2-3 and V is TRBV2; possibly TRBD1 for D (6 bases). The CDR3 length is 13 residues. V was clipped by 6 bases and J by 3 bases, with 10 bases between them. The germline gives CDR1 SNHLY, CDR2 FYNNEI. The CDR3 spells CASRTTGTDTQYF. The CDR3 nucleotides are TGTGCCAGCAGGACGACAGGTACAGATACGCAGTATTTT.

This clone was picked up one time. This chain connects TRBV11-2 to TRBJ1-1; D possibly corresponds to TRBD1 (5 bases). V was shortened by 1 base and J by 6 bases, with 9 bases between the two germline ends. The CDR3 consists of 13 residues. Germline loops: CDR1 SGHAT, CDR2 FQNNGV. DNA for the CDR3: TGTGCCAGCAGCTTAGGCGCAGGGCCTGAAGCTTTCTTT. Translating gives CASSLGAGPEAFF.

The chain carries TRBV25-1 and TRBJ2-5; D not certain. The CDR3 runs 12 residues. V lost 0 bases and J lost 5, with 4 bases in between. Germline values: CDR1 MGHDK, CDR2 SYGVNS. This chain's CDR3 is CASSEYGETQYF. The DNA of the CDR3 is TGTGCCAGCAGTGAATACGGGGAGACCCAGTACTTC.

This chain uses TRBV7-9 with TRBJ2-7, with TRBD1 as a possible D gene (5 bases). Germline V gives CDR1 SEHNR, CDR2 FQNEAQ (reference sequence). The CDR3 contains 15 residues. V lost 5 bases and J lost 3, with 17 bases in between. The CDR3 DNA reads as TGTGCCAGCAGCCCCACGAACCAGGGCTACTACGAGCAGTACTTC. It is translated as CASSPTNQGYYEQYF.

CDR3 region: CASSLSPGQNQETQYF. The CDR3 nucleotides read TGTGCCAGCAGCTTATCACCGGGTCAGAATCAAGAGACCCAGTACTTC. The chain links TRBV7-9 to TRBJ2-5; D gene ambiguous. Germline V gene sequence: CDR1 SEHNR, CDR2 FQNEAQ (reference sequence). Trimming stripped 2 bases from V and 2 bases from J, with 15 bases between. This CDR3 is built from 16 residues.

The chain has TRBV11-3 and TRBJ2-7; D remains unclear. Deletions cut 4 bases from V and 3 bases from J, with 4 bases between. The CDR3 has 11 residues. The germline V gene has CDR1 SGHNT and CDR2 YENEEA. In DNA form, the CDR3 reads TGTGCCAGCAGCTACTACTACGAGCAGTACTTC. Translation: CASSYYYEQYF.

CDR3 region: CASSVEARGGSSGNTIYF. For the CDR3, the DNA is TGTGCCAGCAGCGTAGAAGCCCGGGGCGGGAGCTCTGGAAACACCATATATTTT. The chain is built from TRBV9 and TRBJ1-3; tentative D call: TRBD1 (5 bases). Trimming took 0 bases from V and 0 from J, leaving 16 bases between them. Germline CDR1 and CDR2: SGDLS and YYNGEE. The CDR3 extends over 18 amino acids. The entire variable domain, with the rest obtained from reference TRBV9 and TRBJ1-3, is as follows: DSGVTQTPKHLITATGQRVTLRCSPRSGDLSVYWYQQSLDQGLQFLIQYYNGEERAKGNILERFSAQQFPDLHSELNLSSLELGDSALYFCASSVEARGGSSGNTIYFGEGSWLTVV.

J is TRBJ1-2 and V is TRBV10-3; 8 bases map to TRBD1. This CDR3 has 14 amino acids. J gave up 4 bases and V 5 bases, and 6 bases lay outside the gene matches. Per germline, CDR1 ENHRY and CDR2 SYGVKD. CDR3: CAISIGTGGYGYTF. Written as DNA, the CDR3 is TGTGCCATCAGTATCGGGACAGGTGGCTATGGCTACACCTTC.

This chain joins TRBV6-5 and TRBJ1-5; D is unclear. The germline gives CDR1 MNHEY, CDR2 SVGAGI. The CDR3 sequence is 15 residues long. Trimming took off 2 bases at V and 0 bases at J, with 8 bases between the two ends. The CDR3 DNA reads TGTGCCAGCAGTTACCATTCGGGTAGCAATCAGCCCCAGCATTTT. It codes for CASSYHSGSNQPQHF.

This sequence joins TRBV27 and TRBJ2-3, with D maybe TRBD1 (5 bases). Trimming took 1 base from V and 2 from J, leaving 10 bases between them. The CDR3 is made up of 15 amino acids. CDR1 MNHEY and CDR2 SMNVEV come from the germline V gene (reference sequence). Here the CDR3 reads CASSLYDSATDTQYF. The CDR3 DNA reads TGTGCCAGCAGTTTATACGACAGCGCCACAGATACGCAGTATTTT.

The chain joins TRBV5-1 to TRBJ2-1, with D possibly TRBD1 on 6 matching bases. V was shortened by 3 bases and J by 8 bases, with 21 bases between the two germline ends. Germline V CDR1 and CDR2: SGHRS, YFSETQ. This CDR3 contains 16 residues. CDR3 residues: CASSSRDIGLVDEQFF. The DNA for the CDR3 is TGCGCCAGCAGCTCTCGGGACATCGGGCTGGTCGATGAGCAGTTCTTC.